This passage covers 14 T cell receptor beta chains from one sample sequenced in a study of cytomegalovirus exposure and HLA in healthy donors. Vbeta (60) and Jbeta (13) primers were used in the PCR. Some clones are missing from TCRdb's copy, which holds only in-frame ones; the method was immunoSEQ multiplex PCR. The sample includes 120,000 to 150,000 clones, 55% to 85% of them seen just once. Sequencing was performed on PBMCs. Source of these receptors: a man aged 40-49 years in good health and CMV-seronegative.

The chain uses TRBV7-9 and TRBJ2-1; 7 bases line up with TRBD1. In germline, CDR1 is SEHNR, CDR2 FQNEAQ (reference sequence). The CDR3 consists of 14 residues. Unmatched junction bases numbered 9, after V lost 5 bases and J lost 8 bases. In DNA form, the CDR3 reads TGTGCCAGCAGCAGACGCAGGGGGTTGGATGAGCAGTTCTTC. Its translation is CASSRRRGLDEQFF.

The chain carries TRBV9 and TRBJ2-2; D might be TRBD1 (6 bases). Germline values: CDR1 SGDLS, CDR2 YYNGEE. The V end was cut by 4 bases, the J end by 0 bases, with 13 bases between. The CDR3 totals 16 residues. CDR3 protein: CASSPPGHTNTGELFF. The CDR3 DNA sequence: TGTGCCAGCAGCCCCCCGGGACACACGAACACCGGGGAGCTGTTTTTT.

The chain employs TRBV19 and TRBJ2-7; D gene unclear. The V gene's germline CDR1 is LNHDA and CDR2 SQIVND (reference sequence). This CDR3 is built from 13 residues. Trimming took 3 bases from V and 2 from J, leaving 8 bases between them. CDR3 in DNA: TGTGCCAGTAGTATGGGCACCACCTACGAGCAGTACTTC. Its protein is CASSMGTTYEQYF.

J is TRBJ2-5 and V is TRBV15; 7 bases are a match to TRBD1. The CDR3 runs to 15 residues. V lost 1 base to trimming and J lost 5 bases; unmatched junction nucleotides: 7. Germline values: CDR1 LNHNV, CDR2 YYDKDF (reference sequence). In DNA form, the CDR3 reads TGTGCCACCAGCAGAGGAGGGGGCTTTCGGGAGACCCAGTACTTC. Protein product: CATSRGGGFRETQYF. The complete variable domain, with remaining parts taken from reference TRBV15 and TRBJ2-5, reads DAMVIQNPRYQVTQFGKPVTLSCSQTLNHNVMYWYQQKSSQAPKLLFHYYDKDFNNEADTPDNFQSRRPNTSFCFLDIRSPGLGDTAMYLCATSRGGGFRETQYFGPGTRLLVL.

This clone was recorded once. Here the CDR3 DNA reads TGTGCCAGCAGCGTATCCCCCAGTAGCGGGAGAGAGACCCAGTACTTC. Residues: CASSVSPSSGRETQYF. The J gene is TRBJ2-5, the V gene TRBV9; TRBD2 matches at 9 bases. CDR1 is SGDLS, CDR2 YYNGEE, per germline. Trimming removed 1 base from V and 4 bases from J; junction bases left unmatched: 8. The CDR3 sequence is 16 residues long.

This chain joins TRBV18 and TRBJ2-1; TRBD2 aligns across 10 bases. Germline CDR1 KGHSH, CDR2 LQKENI. The CDR3 has 15 residues. V lost 3 bases, J lost 5 bases, and 4 bases stayed unmatched. Here the CDR3 DNA reads TGTGCCAGCTCACCGGGACTAGCGCCCAACAATGAGCAGTTCTTC. Amino acids: CASSPGLAPNNEQFF. Looking up the rest from reference TRBV18 and TRBJ2-1 gives the full variable domain: NAGVMQNPRHLVRRRGQEARLRCSPMKGHSHVYWYRQLPEEGLKFMVYLQKENIIDESGMPKERFSAEFPKEGPSILRIQQVVRGDSAAYFCASSPGLAPNNEQFFGPGTRLTVL.

This chain uses TRBV16 with TRBJ2-3; D call uncertain. V was shortened by 1 base and J by 4 bases, with 6 bases between the two germline ends. This CDR3 is 13 amino acids long. The V gene's germline CDR1 is KGHSY and CDR2 FQNENV. In DNA form, the CDR3 reads TGTGCCAGCAGCCAATTCGTGTCAGATACGCAGTATTTT. This encodes CASSQFVSDTQYF.

The chain couples TRBV19 to TRBJ2-3; 7 nucleotides agree with TRBD2. CDR1 and CDR2 (germline): LNHDA, SQIVND (reference sequence). CDR3 size: 17 residues. V was clipped by 4 bases and J by 1 base; unmatched bases: 11. CDR3 region: CASSSFGTGGGTDTQYF. CDR3 coding DNA: TGTGCCAGTAGTAGCTTTGGAACGGGAGGAGGCACAGATACGCAGTATTTT.

This clone was counted a single time. The chain recombines TRBV7-8 with TRBJ1-1; 7 bases match TRBD1. V trimming: 5 bases; J trimming: 1 base; junction bases outside the gene matches: 13. The CDR3 spans 17 residues. Germline V CDR1 and CDR2: SGHVS, FQNEAQ. CDR3 loop: CASSPFRQGRRNTEAFF. The CDR3 DNA sequence: TGTGCCAGCAGCCCATTTCGACAGGGAAGGAGGAACACTGAAGCTTTCTTT.

This clone was detected only once. The chain carries TRBV2 and TRBJ2-7; TRBD1 aligns across 8 bases. CDR1 and CDR2 from the germline V gene are SNHLY and FYNNEI. The CDR3 has 15 residues. The V segment lost 7 bases and the J segment 2 bases; nucleotides outside the gene matches: 10. CDR3 nucleotides: TGTGCCAGCATTCCTGAGACAGGGGTTACCTACGAGCAGTACTTC. Translating it yields CASIPETGVTYEQYF.

V usage is TRBV5-1 and J usage is TRBJ2-1, with 11 bases fitting TRBD2. CDR1 SGHRS and CDR2 YFSETQ come from the germline V gene. Trimming removed 0 bases from V and 6 bases from J; junction bases left unmatched: 5. The CDR3 totals 16 residues. The CDR3 sequence: CASSLVPGLAANEQFF. In DNA form, the CDR3 reads TGCGCCAGCAGCTTGGTCCCGGGACTAGCGGCCAATGAGCAGTTCTTC.

This sequence joins TRBV2 and TRBJ1-3; no clear D. V was shortened by 5 bases and J by 0 bases, with 11 bases between the two germline ends. CDR1 and CDR2 from the germline V gene are SNHLY and FYNNEI. The CDR3 consists of 15 residues. Here the CDR3 DNA reads TGTGCCAGCAGTTTAGACACCAGCTCTGGAAACACCATATATTTT. Residues: CASSLDTSSGNTIYF.

In DNA, the CDR3 is TGTGCCAGCAGCTTGAACCCACTTCGGGGTTTTGATGAGCAGTTCTTC. Translation gives CASSLNPLRGFDEQFF. This rearrangement joins TRBV5-5 to TRBJ2-1; the D gene is possibly TRBD2 (5 bases). The CDR3 loop spans 16 amino acids. The V end lost 1 base, the J end lost 8 bases, and 19 bases lay between the germline ends. In germline, CDR1 is SGHKS, CDR2 YYEKEE (reference sequence).

The chain carries TRBV5-4 and TRBJ2-7; 7 bases match TRBD2. V lost 6 bases, J lost 3 bases, and 12 bases stayed unmatched. Germline CDR1 and CDR2: SGHNT and YYREEE (reference sequence). CDR3 length: 15 residues. For the CDR3, the DNA is TGTGCCAGCACCCTGACCGGACTAGGGTTCTACGAGCAGTACTTC. Encoded protein: CASTLTGLGFYEQYF.